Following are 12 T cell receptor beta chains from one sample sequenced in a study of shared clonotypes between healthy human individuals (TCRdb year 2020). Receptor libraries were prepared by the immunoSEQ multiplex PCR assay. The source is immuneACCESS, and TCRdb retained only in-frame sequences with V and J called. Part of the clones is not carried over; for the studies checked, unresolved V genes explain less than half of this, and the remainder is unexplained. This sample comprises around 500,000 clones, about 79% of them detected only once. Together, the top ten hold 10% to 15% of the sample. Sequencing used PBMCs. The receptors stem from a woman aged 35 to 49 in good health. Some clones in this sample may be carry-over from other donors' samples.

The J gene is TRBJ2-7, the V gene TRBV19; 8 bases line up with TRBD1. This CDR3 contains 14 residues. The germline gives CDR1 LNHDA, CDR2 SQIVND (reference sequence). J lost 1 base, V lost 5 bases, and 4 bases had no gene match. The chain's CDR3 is CASSSTGGSYEQYF. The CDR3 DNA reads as TGTGCCAGTAGTTCCACAGGGGGATCCTACGAGCAGTACTTC.

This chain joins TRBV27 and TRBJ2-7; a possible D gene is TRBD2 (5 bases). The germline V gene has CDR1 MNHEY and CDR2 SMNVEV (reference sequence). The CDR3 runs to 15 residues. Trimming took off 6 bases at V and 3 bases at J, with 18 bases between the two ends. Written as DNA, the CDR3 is TGTGCCAGCAGCTCCTTCGGGGTAGGAAGCTACGAGCAGTACTTC. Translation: CASSSFGVGSYEQYF.

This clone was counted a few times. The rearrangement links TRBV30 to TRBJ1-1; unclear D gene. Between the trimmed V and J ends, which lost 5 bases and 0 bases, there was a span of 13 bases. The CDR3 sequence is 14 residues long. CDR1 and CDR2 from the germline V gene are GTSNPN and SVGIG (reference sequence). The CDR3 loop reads CAWGGEVLNTEAFF. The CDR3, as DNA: TGTGCCTGGGGCGGTGAGGTGTTGAACACTGAAGCTTTCTTT.

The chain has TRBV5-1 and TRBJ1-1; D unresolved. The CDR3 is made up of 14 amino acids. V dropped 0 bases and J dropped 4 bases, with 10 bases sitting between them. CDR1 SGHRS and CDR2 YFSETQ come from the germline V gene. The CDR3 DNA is TGCGCCAGCAGCTTGGCCCTGACGGGCACTGAAGCTTTCTTT. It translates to CASSLALTGTEAFF. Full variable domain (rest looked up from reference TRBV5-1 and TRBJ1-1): KAGVTQTPRYLIKTRGQQVTLSCSPISGHRSVSWYQQTPGQGLQFLFEYFSETQRNKGNFPGRFSGRQFSNSRSEMNVSTLELGDSALYLCASSLALTGTEAFFGQGTRLTVV.

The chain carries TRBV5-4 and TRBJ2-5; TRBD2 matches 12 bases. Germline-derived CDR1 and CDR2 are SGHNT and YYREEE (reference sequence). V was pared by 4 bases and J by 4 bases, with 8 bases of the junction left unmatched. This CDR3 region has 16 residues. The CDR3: CASSRGTSGRLETQYF. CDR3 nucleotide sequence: TGTGCCAGCAGCCGCGGGACTAGCGGGCGTCTAGAGACCCAGTACTTC.

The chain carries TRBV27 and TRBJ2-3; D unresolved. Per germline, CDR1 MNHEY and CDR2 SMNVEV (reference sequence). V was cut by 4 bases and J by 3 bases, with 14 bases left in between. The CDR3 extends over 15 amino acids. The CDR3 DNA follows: TGTGCCAGCAGTTCGCCGCGCGCTGGGACAGATACGCAGTATTTT. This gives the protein CASSSPRAGTDTQYF.

The DNA for the CDR3 is TGTGCCAGCAGCACCGGACAGGGAAGCAACGAGCAGTACTTC. This gives the protein CASSTGQGSNEQYF. The gene calls are TRBV7-9 and TRBJ2-7; 8 bases align to TRBD1. Trimming cost V 5 bases and J 5 bases; bases outside gene matches: 8. This CDR3 contains 14 residues. Per germline, CDR1 SEHNR and CDR2 FQNEAQ (reference sequence).

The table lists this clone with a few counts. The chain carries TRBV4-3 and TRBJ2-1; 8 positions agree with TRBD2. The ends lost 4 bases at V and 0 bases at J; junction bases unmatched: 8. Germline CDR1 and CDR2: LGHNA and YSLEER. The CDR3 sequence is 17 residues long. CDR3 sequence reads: CASSPWEAGASYNEQFF. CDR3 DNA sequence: TGCGCCAGCAGCCCTTGGGAAGCGGGAGCCTCCTACAATGAGCAGTTCTTC.

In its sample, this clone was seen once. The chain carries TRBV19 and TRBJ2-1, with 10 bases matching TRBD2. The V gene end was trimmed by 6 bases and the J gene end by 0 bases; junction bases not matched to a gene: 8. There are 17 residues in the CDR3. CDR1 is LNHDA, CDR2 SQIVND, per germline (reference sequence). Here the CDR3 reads CASSLVAGGYSYNEQFF. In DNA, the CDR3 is TGTGCCAGTAGCTTGGTAGCGGGAGGCTACTCCTACAATGAGCAGTTCTTC.

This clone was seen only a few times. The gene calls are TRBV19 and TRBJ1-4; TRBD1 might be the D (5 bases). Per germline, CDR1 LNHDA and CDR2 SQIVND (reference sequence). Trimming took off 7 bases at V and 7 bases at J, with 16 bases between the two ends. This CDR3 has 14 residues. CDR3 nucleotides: TGTGCCAGTACCACCGGGACCCGAGGTGAAAAACTGTTTTTT. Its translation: CASTTGTRGEKLFF.

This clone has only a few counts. CDR3 sequence (DNA): TGCGCCAGCAGCTCCCGGGACAGGGGTCGAACCTACGAGCAGTACTTC. Protein sequence: CASSSRDRGRTYEQYF. The rearrangement joins TRBV5-1 to TRBJ2-7; 10 nucleotides line up with TRBD1. J gave up 2 bases and V 3 bases, and 8 bases lay outside the gene matches. This CDR3 region has 16 residues. CDR1 and CDR2 (germline): SGHRS, YFSETQ.

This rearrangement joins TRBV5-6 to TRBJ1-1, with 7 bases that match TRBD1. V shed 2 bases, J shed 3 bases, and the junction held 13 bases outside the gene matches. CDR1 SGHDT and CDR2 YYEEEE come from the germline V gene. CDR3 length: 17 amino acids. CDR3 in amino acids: CASSFATGVGEDTEAFF. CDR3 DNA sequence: TGTGCCAGCAGCTTTGCTACAGGGGTTGGGGAGGACACTGAAGCTTTCTTT.